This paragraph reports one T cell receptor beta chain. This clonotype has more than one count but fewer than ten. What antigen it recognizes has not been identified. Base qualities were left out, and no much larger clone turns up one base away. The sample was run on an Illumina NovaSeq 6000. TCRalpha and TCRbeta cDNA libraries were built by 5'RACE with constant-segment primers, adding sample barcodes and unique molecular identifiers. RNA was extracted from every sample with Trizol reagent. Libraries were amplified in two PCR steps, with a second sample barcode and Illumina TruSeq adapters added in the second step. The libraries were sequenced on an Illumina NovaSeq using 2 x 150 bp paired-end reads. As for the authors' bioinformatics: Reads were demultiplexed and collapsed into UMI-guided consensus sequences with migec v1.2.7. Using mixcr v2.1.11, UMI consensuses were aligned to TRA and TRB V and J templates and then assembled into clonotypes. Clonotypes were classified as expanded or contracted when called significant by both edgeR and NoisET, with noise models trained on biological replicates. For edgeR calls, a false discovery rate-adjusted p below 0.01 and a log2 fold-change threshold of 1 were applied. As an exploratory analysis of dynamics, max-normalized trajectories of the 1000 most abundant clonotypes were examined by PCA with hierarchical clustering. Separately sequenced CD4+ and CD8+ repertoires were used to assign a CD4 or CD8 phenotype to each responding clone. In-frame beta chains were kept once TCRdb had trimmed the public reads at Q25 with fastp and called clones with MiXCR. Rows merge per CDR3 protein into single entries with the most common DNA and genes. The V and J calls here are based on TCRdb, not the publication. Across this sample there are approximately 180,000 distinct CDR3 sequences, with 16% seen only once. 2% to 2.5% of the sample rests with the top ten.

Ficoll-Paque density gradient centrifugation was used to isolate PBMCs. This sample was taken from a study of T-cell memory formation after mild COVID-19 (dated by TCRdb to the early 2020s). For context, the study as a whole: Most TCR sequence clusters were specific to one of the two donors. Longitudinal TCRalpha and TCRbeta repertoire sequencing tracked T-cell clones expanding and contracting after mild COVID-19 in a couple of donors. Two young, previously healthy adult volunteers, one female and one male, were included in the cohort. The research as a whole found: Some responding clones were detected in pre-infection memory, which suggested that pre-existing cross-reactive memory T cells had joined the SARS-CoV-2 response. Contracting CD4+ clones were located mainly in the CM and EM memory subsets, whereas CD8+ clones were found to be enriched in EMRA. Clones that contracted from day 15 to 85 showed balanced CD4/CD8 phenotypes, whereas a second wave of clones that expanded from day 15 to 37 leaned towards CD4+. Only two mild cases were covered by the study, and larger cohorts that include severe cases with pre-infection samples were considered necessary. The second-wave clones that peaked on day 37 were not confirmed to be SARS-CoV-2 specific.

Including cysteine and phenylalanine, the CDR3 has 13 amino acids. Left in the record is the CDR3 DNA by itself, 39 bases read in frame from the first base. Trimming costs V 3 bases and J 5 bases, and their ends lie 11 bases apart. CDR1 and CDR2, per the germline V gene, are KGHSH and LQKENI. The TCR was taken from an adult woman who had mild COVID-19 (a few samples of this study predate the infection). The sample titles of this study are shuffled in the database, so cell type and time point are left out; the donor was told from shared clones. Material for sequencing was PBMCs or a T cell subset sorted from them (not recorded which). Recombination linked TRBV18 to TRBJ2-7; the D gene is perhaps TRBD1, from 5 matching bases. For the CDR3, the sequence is CASSPTVSNEQYF. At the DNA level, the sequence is TGTGCCAGCTCACCGACAGTGTCTAACGAGCAGTACTTC.